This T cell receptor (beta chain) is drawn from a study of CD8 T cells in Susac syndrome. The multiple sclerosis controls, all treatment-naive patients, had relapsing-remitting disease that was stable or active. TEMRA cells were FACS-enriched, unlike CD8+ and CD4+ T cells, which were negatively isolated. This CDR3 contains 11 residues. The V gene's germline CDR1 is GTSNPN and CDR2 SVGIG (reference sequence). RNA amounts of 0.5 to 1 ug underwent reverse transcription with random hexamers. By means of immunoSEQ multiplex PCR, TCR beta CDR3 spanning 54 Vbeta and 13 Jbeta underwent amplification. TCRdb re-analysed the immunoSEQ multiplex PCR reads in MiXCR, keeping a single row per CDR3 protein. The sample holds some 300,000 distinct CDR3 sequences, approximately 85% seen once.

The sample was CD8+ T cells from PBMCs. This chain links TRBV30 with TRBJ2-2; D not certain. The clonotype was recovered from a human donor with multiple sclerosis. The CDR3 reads CACWNTGELFF. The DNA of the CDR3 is TGTGCTTGTTGGAACACCGGGGAGCTGTTTTTT.